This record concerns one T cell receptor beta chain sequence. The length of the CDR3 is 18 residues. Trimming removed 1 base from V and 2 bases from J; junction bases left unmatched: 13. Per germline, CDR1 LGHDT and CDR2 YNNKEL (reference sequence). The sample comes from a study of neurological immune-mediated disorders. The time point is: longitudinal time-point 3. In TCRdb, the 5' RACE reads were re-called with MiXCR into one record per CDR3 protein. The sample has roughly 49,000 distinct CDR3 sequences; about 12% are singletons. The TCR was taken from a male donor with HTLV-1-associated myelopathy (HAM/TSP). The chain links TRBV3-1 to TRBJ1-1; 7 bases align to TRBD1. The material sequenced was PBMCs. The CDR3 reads CASSQGVGGAVLNTEAFF. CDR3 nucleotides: TGTGCCAGCAGCCAAGGGGTAGGGGGCGCAGTCCTAAACACTGAAGCTTTCTTT.